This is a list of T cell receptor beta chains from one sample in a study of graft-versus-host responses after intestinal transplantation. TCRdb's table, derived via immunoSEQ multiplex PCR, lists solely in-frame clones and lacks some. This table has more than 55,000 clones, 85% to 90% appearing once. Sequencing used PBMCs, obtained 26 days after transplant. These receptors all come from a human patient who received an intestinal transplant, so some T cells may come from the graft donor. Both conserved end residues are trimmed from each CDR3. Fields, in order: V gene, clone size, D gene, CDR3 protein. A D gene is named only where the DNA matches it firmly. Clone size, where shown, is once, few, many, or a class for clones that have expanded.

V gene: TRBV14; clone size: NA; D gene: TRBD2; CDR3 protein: ASSQDLGGRASDEQF
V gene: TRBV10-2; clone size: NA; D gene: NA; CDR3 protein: ASRPPGERLDTGELF
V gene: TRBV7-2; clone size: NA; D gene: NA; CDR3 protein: ASSRRGSSREKLF
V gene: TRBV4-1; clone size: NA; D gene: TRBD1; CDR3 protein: ASSQDGQAYGETQY
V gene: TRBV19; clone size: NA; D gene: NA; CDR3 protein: ASSYGGPDTQY
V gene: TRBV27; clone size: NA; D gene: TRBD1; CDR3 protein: ASSLSGQGDAGELF
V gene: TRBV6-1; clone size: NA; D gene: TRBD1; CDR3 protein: ASIRGVSSDSPLH
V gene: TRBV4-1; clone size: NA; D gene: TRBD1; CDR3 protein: ASSQEFGTEGPQH
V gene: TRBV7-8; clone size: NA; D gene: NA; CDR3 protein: ASSLEYPATNEKLF
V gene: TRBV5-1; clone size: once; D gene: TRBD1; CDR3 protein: ASSLGQGAIDGYT
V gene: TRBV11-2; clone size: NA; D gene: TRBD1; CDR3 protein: ASSSRQGREKLF
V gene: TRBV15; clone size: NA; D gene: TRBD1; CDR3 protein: ATSREDRVEGPNYGYT
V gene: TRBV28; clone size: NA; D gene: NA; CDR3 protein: ASSPNGETELF
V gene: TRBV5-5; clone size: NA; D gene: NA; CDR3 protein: ASSFDTNQPQH
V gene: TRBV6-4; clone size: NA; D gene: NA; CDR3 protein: ASSDTSSPTDTQY
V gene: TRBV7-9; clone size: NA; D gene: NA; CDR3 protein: ASSLALGGTEAF
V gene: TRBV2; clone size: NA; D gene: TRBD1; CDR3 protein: ASTVTGVNQPQH
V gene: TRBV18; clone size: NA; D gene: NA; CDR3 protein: ASSPPGSGDYQPQH
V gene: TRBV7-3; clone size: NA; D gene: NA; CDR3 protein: ASSLNRNTEAF
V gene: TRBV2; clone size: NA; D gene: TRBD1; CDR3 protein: ASSVRDRGREPNEKLF
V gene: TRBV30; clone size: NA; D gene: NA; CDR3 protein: AWSQGRGGDTQY
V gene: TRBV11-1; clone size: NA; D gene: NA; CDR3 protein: ASSLSREWFNEQF
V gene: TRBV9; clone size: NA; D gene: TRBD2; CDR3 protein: AGAPGLARNEQF
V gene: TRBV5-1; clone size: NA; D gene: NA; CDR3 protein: ASSLVLADKISGTTWADGYT
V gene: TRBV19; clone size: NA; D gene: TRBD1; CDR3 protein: ASSRGRQGASTGELF
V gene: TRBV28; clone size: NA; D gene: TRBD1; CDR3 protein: ASRTAPTGAQETQY
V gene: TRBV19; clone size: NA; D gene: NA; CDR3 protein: ATSIGATEAF
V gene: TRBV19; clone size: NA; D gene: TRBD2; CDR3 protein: ASSGRDSYNEQF
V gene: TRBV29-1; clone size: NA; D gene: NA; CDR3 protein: SVDPGDSYNEQF
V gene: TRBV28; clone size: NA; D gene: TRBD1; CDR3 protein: ASSRVDRAYGYT
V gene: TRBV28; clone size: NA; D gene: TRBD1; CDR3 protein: ASTPGQANQPQH
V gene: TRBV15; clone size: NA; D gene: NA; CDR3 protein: ATSTSSRGQLDTQY
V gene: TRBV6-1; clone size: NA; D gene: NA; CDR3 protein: ASSEAQGRENTEAF
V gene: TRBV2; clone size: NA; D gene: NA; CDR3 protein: ASAEGWAGGYT
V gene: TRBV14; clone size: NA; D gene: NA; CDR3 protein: ASSQAGVSPGELF
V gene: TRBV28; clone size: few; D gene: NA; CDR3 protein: ASSQQSPHEQF
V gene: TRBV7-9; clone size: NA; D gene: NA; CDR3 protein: ASSPPGDPTGELF
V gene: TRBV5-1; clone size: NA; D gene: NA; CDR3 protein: ASTKEGLYEQY
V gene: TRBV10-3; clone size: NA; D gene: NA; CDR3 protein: AISEGGARETQY
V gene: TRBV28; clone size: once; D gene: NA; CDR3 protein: ASSFGGATIY
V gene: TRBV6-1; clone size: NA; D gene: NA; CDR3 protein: ASTPLGGYNEQF
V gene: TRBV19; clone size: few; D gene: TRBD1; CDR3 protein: ASSTWGQGNQPQH
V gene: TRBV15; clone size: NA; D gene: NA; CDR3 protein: ATSPQGVRGETQY
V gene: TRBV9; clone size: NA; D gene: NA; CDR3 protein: ASSVGGSLNQPQH
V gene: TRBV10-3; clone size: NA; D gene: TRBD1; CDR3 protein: AIARHTGGAGRDAYEQY
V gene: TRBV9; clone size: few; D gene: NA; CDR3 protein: ASSVGATEYNEQF
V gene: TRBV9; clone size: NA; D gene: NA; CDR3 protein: ASSYSGANVLT
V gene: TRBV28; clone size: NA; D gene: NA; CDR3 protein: ASSPLGPAGELF
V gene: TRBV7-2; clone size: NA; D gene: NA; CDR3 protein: ASSLRGGSSNQPQH
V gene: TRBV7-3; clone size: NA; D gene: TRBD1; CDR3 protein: ASSMDRGTYNEQF
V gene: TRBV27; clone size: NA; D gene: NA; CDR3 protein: ASSSRGAYEDEQF
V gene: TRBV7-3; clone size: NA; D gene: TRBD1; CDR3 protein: ASSLTDRGHNGYT
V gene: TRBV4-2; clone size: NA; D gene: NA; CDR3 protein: ASSQVPGDTEAF
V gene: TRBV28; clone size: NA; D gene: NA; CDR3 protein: ASNADRTTNYGYT
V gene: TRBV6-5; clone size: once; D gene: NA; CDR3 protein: ASSTEGADTQY
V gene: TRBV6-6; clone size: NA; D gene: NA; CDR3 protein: ASSYTQGTLRQPQH
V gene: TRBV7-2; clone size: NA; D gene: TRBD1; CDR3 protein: ASSLAQGAYYGYT
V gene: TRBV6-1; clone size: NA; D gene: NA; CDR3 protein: ASSGGDHYEQY
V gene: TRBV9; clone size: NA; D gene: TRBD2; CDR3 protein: ASSELAGGETQY